This T cell receptor beta chain originates from a study of blood T cell repertoires in COVID-19. Study-wide background: T cells, B-cell-depleted T cells, or PBMCs supplied cDNA or gDNA.

Germline CDR1 is SGHVS and CDR2 is FNYEAQ. V shed 6 bases and J 5 bases; nucleotides not matched to a gene: 6. The length of the CDR3 is 14 residues. Per the original methods: Estimation of nucleated cell counts was performed using reference gene primer amplification. Method: immunoSEQ multiplex PCR; TCRdb's copy keeps in-frame clones and lacks some. Clonal size and the V and J genes are those of that table, whereas D and trimming came from the DNA. The sample yields roughly 190,000 clones, around nine tenths seen once. The sample consisted of peripheral blood. V and J are TRBV7-6 and TRBJ2-2; 7 bases match TRBD2. This TCR was recovered from a man aged 30-40 years with acute or convalescent COVID-19. The CDR3 nucleotides read TGTGCCAGCAGGGGAGCGGGATATACCGGGGAGCTGTTTTTT. It codes for CASRGAGYTGELFF. Full variable domain (outside the CDR3, taken from reference TRBV7-6 and TRBJ2-2): GAGVSQSPRYKVTKRGQDVALRCDPISGHVSLYWYRQALGQGPEFLTYFNYEAQQDKSGLPNDRFSAERPEGSISTLTIQRTEQRDSAMYRCASRGAGYTGELFFGEGSRLTVL.